The TCR beta chain described here comes from a study of cytotoxic CD8 clonotypes in ibrutinib-treated CLL (dated by TCRdb to the early 2020s). At the level of the whole study: The cohort included some 14 treatment-naive and under 13 relapsed/refractory patients; 17 were IGHV unmutated. Samples averaged 255,043 productive templates and around 91,000 productive rearrangements. Partial responses were observed in approximately 24 patients and complete responses in 2; after a median follow-up of around 68 months, remission was maintained in around 14 patients and progression was observed in roughly 12. Response samples were obtained after a median of approximately twelve months of treatment, with a range of roughly 6 to 40 months. All remission and progressive disease samples were collected while patients were still receiving ibrutinib. Of the roughly 81 people in the trial, 25 to 30 had longitudinal samples available. Cryopreserved peripheral blood mononuclear cells were collected at three points: before therapy, at response, and at either sustained remission or disease progression. On the study overall, not on this receptor specifically: Baseline clonality was found to be higher than that of age-matched healthy donors and was strongly correlated with circulating CD8+ T-cell counts. At ibrutinib response clonality went up, during sustained remission it held steady, and at progression it dropped back toward baseline. Sampling times were not matched between patients in sustained remission and patients whose disease was progressing, and lymph node repertoires were not examined. Public clonotypes were rare and either contracted or stayed stable during treatment, and the rise in clonality at ibrutinib response reflected the expansion of private clonotypes.

Details on this clone: Which antigen it targets is not known. No much larger clone is present one base from it, and per-base qualities are unavailable.

The meaning of the sample's time point label: 20 to 25 months on ibrutinib. For TCR beta library preparation, approximately 2 micrograms of genomic DNA were extracted from the cryopreserved PBMCs. Longitudinal blood samples from CLL patients on ibrutinib monotherapy were analyzed using high-throughput TCR beta sequencing. The patients were enrolled in a single-center, open-label phase 2 trial of ibrutinib monotherapy. Each clonotype received, on average, roughly 9.6x coverage in deep resolution sequencing performed on a MiSeq, where the target depth lay between 1 in 1 million and 1 in 200,000 T cells. The immunoSEQ hsTCRB Kit was used to generate the TCR beta libraries. The study's own analysis went as follows. ImmunoSEQ Data Assistant and ImmunoSEQ Analyzer were used for data analysis, and V, D and J genes were assigned according to IMGT definitions. Clonality was computed as one minus normalized Shannon entropy of productive rearrangement frequencies, ranging from 0 to 1. Only overrepresented clonotypes making up at least 0.05% of each patient's repertoire were included in the public clonotype analysis. Thirteen repertoires from age-matched healthy donors, obtained from immuneACCESS, served as clonality controls. TCRdb took over this immuneACCESS table, retaining in-frame rearrangements with V and J assigned. Such tables are incomplete; in checked studies, under half of the missing clones stem from an unresolved V gene, and the remainder is unexplained. V, J and clone size reflect that table, while D and trimming were determined from the DNA. The sample has some 47,000 clones on record, roughly three fifths of them singletons. Around 30% of the sample is held by the ten biggest clonotypes.

V loses 5 bases, J loses 3 bases, and the germline ends lie 10 bases apart. The germline V gene encodes CDR1 SGHAT and CDR2 FQDESV (reference sequence). The CDR3 numbers 13 residues from cysteine through phenylalanine. Only the CDR3 part of the read is kept: 39 bases, read in frame from the first base. The rearranged segments are TRBV11-1 and TRBJ1-2; the D gene is not confidently resolved. The receptor was derived from a human donor with chronic lymphocytic leukemia. Sequences were derived from PBMCs, sampled after 24 months of ibrutinib treatment. CDR3 sequence: CASSPPRHYGYTF. The bases are TGTGCCAGCAGCCCCCCGAGGCACTATGGCTACACCTTC.